One sample yielded the 28 T cell receptor beta chains listed below, sequenced in a study of T cells in Graves' hyperthyroidism and ophthalmopathy. The source material, RNA transcripts, was used to amplify TCR beta CDR3 regions. First-round RT-PCR with HTBI primers amplified the TCR CDR3 region. Each CDR3 protein gets one entry after TCRdb re-called the multiplex PCR reads with MiXCR. The sample holds about 380,000 distinct CDR3 sequences, around 14% seen once. Material for sequencing was blood. These receptors were taken from a woman between 55 and 75 years old with Graves' hyperthyroidism.

This clonotype was seen a handful of times. V and J are TRBV9 and TRBJ2-1; D ambiguous. Trimming took 4 bases from V and 5 from J, leaving 28 bases between them. The CDR3 has 19 residues. Per germline, CDR1 SGDLS and CDR2 YYNGEE. The CDR3 protein is CASSPERMVSRSLNNEQFF. The CDR3 DNA reads as TGTGCCAGCAGCCCGGAGCGTATGGTTTCGCGGTCCCTAAACAATGAGCAGTTCTTC.

There are many counts of this clonotype. The rearrangement links TRBV7-3 to TRBJ2-1; 11 positions match TRBD1. From germline, CDR1 is SGHTA and CDR2 FQGTGA. CDR3 size: 15 residues. With 4 bases clipped from V and 6 bases from J, the junction kept 5 bases outside the gene matches. DNA for the CDR3: TGTGCCAGCAGCTCGGGACAGGGGGTGCTCAATGAGCAGTTCTTC. Translation: CASSSGQGVLNEQFF.

The chain links TRBV7-2 to TRBJ2-7; D is perhaps TRBD2 (6 bases). Deletions cut 2 bases from V and 0 bases from J, with 14 bases between. CDR1 is SGHTA, CDR2 FQGNSA, per germline. CDR3 length: 16 amino acids. The CDR3 DNA sequence: TGTGCCAGCAGCTTATGGGGCGGGGCGAGCTCCTACGAGCAGTACTTC. Protein product: CASSLWGGASSYEQYF.

Ten or more counts support this clonotype. The V gene is TRBV2, the J gene TRBJ1-1; 8 positions agree with TRBD1. This CDR3 region has 13 residues. V shed 6 bases, J shed 7 bases, and the junction held 7 bases outside the gene matches. The germline CDR1 and CDR2 sequences are SNHLY and FYNNEI. The CDR3: CASSKDRGDEAFF. CDR3 sequence (DNA): TGTGCCAGCAGCAAAGACAGGGGTGATGAAGCTTTCTTT.

V usage is TRBV24-1 and J usage is TRBJ2-5; D may be TRBD2 (6 bases). There are 17 residues in the CDR3. Germline CDR1 reads KGHDR; CDR2 reads SFDVKD. V was pared by 5 bases and J by 0 bases, with 18 bases between. DNA for the CDR3: TGTGCCACCAGTGGATCAAGCCTTGGACTAAACCAAGAGACCCAGTACTTC. Protein product: CATSGSSLGLNQETQYF.

This clonotype has just a few counts. This chain uses TRBV10-3 with TRBJ2-7, with D possibly being TRBD1 (6 bases). V was shortened by 7 bases and J by 3 bases, with 13 bases between the two germline ends. The CDR3 covers 13 residues. Germline V CDR1 and CDR2: ENHRY, SYGVKD. CDR3 coding DNA: TGTGCCATCAAGTTGGGGGCCGGCTACGAGCAGTACTTC. Protein sequence: CAIKLGAGYEQYF.

V usage is TRBV7-9 and J usage is TRBJ2-4, with D tentatively TRBD1 (6 bases). The germline CDR1 and CDR2 sequences are SEHNR and FQNEAQ (reference sequence). The CDR3 runs to 14 residues. V was pared by 4 bases and J by 3 bases, with 10 bases between. The CDR3 sequence is CASSSGTFKNIQYF. In DNA, the CDR3 is TGTGCCAGCAGCTCTGGGACATTCAAAAACATTCAGTACTTC.

This clonotype has at least ten counts. The chain joins TRBV5-1 to TRBJ2-1; unclear D gene. Trimming cost V 4 bases and J 5 bases, with 10 bases left between them. There are 13 residues in the CDR3. Looked up from germline, CDR1 is SGHRS and CDR2 is YFSETQ. Here the CDR3 reads CASSPYLNNEQFF. CDR3 nucleotide sequence: TGCGCCAGCAGCCCATACCTCAACAATGAGCAGTTCTTC.

This clonotype came up a few times. This chain links TRBV28 with TRBJ2-2; a weak D match, TRBD2 (5 bases). Deletions cut 5 bases from V and 1 base from J, with 11 bases between. The CDR3 is 15 residues long. Germline V gene sequence: CDR1 MDHEN, CDR2 SYDVKM. DNA of the CDR3: TGTGCCAGCAGTGGGAGACCTCTGAACACCGGGGAGCTGTTTTTT. Residues: CASSGRPLNTGELFF.

The sample holds many counts of this clonotype. This sequence joins TRBV20-1 and TRBJ2-1; tentatively, D is TRBD1 (6 bases). Germline lookup yields CDR1 DFQATT and CDR2 SNEGSKA (reference sequence). The V end lost 5 bases, the J end lost 7 bases, and 12 bases lay between the germline ends. This CDR3 comprises 12 residues. In DNA form, the CDR3 reads TGCAGTGCTGGGGGCGGCGGGAATGAGCAGTTCTTC. Its translation: CSAGGGGNEQFF.

Ten or more counts support this clonotype. V usage is TRBV15 and J usage is TRBJ2-7, with 8 bases aligning to TRBD1. V shed 3 bases and J 2 bases; nucleotides not matched to a gene: 3. The CDR3 totals 14 residues. Germline loops: CDR1 LNHNV, CDR2 YYDKDF (reference sequence). The CDR3 sequence is CATSRYRGAYEQYF. The CDR3 DNA sequence: TGTGCCACCAGCAGGTACAGGGGGGCCTACGAGCAGTACTTC.

With regard to this clonotype: Being one base from a much bigger clone, this may be a read error. The CDR3 does not end in the conserved phenylalanine or tryptophan, so this is likely a read error. The chain uses TRBV11-3 and TRBJ2-7; D not resolved. This CDR3 is built from 13 residues. Germline V lookup: CDR1 SGHNT, CDR2 YENEEA. V was pared by 4 bases and J by 3 bases, with 10 bases between. The CDR3 sequence: CASSSDGNYEQYS. CDR3 coding DNA: TGTGCCAGCAGCTCGGACGGAAACTACGAGCAGTACTCC.

This clonotype has at least ten counts. The genes are TRBV20-1 and TRBJ1-1; D gene uncertain. V lost 1 base to trimming and J lost 5 bases, with 11 bases between them. Germline CDR1 and CDR2: DFQATT and SNEGSKA (reference sequence). CDR3 length equals 13 residues. CDR3 coding DNA: TGCAGTGCTAGAGCAGGAAGGTGGACTGAAGCTTTCTTT. This gives the protein CSARAGRWTEAFF.

This clonotype was detected many times. The chain links TRBV2 to TRBJ2-2; 13 bases agree with TRBD2. This CDR3 spans 16 amino acids. V gave up 5 bases and J gave up 5 bases; unmatched junction bases: 5. The germline V gene encodes CDR1 SNHLY and CDR2 FYNNEI. CDR3 DNA sequence: TGTGCCAGCAGTATCCGGACTAGCGGGAGAACCGGGGAGCTGTTTTTT. This translates into CASSIRTSGRTGELFF.

This clonotype was detected many times. J is TRBJ2-4 and V is TRBV24-1; D is tentatively TRBD1 or TRBD2 (6 bases each). The CDR3 is 17 amino acids. The germline gives CDR1 KGHDR, CDR2 SFDVKD. V was pared by 3 bases and J by 3 bases, with 17 bases between. CDR3: CATSDHPDRRGKNIQYF. The CDR3 nucleotides read TGTGCCACCAGTGATCACCCCGACAGGAGGGGCAAAAACATTCAGTACTTC.

The chain employs TRBV28 and TRBJ2-7, with D uncertain. The CDR3 runs to 14 residues. The V end lost 3 bases, the J end lost 1 base, and 10 bases lay between the germline ends. Germline CDR1 and CDR2: MDHEN and SYDVKM. The CDR3 DNA reads as TGTGCCAGCAGTTTGAACAGCAAGTCCTACGAGCAGTACTTC. This translates into CASSLNSKSYEQYF. Using reference TRBV28 and TRBJ2-7 for the parts outside the CDR3, the full variable domain is DVKVTQSSRYLVKRTGEKVFLECVQDMDHENMFWYRQDPGLGLRLIYFSYDVKMKEKGDIPEGYSVSREKKERFSLILESASTNQTSMYLCASSLNSKSYEQYFGPGTRLTVT.

In its sample, this clonotype was seen a few times. At one end, the junction sequence differs from germline, possibly due to a read error. This chain connects TRBV5-1 to TRBJ2-2; D not certain. This CDR3 spans 15 amino acids. The germline gives CDR1 SGHRS, CDR2 YFSETQ. For the CDR3, the DNA is TGCGCCAGCAGCTTGGTTCTGGGGAACGCCGGGGAGCTGTTTTTT. Protein product: CASSLVLGNAGELFF.

This clonotype was seen a handful of times. The chain employs TRBV5-4 and TRBJ2-1; D possibly matches TRBD1 or TRBD2 (6 bases each). V was trimmed by 4 bases and J by 5 bases, leaving 22 bases between them. This CDR3 comprises 17 residues. Germline V gene lookup returns CDR1 SGHNT and CDR2 YYREEE (reference sequence). The CDR3 loop reads CASSLGAGMGLNNEQFF. CDR3 in DNA: TGTGCCAGCAGCCTGGGGGCGGGGATGGGCTTAAACAATGAGCAGTTCTTC.

The V and J genes are TRBV20-1 and TRBJ1-5; 7 nucleotides agree with TRBD1. CDR3 size: 14 residues. CDR1 and CDR2 from the germline V gene are DFQATT and SNEGSKA (reference sequence). V gave up 6 bases and J gave up 1 base; unmatched junction bases: 6. The CDR3 is CSAKDRRSNQPQHF. The CDR3 coding sequence is TGCAGTGCGAAGGACAGGAGGAGCAATCAGCCCCAGCATTTT.

The V gene is TRBV5-1, the J gene TRBJ2-1, with 9 nucleotides matching TRBD1. J lost 5 bases, V lost 4 bases, and 19 bases had no gene match. The V gene's germline CDR1 is SGHRS and CDR2 YFSETQ. CDR3 length: 19 amino acids. Here the CDR3 reads CASSPLLRLGTGKDNEQFF. In DNA form, the CDR3 reads TGCGCCAGCAGCCCGCTCCTAAGACTCGGGACAGGGAAGGACAATGAGCAGTTCTTC. The variable domain in full, completed from reference TRBV5-1 and TRBJ2-1, reads KAGVTQTPRYLIKTRGQQVTLSCSPISGHRSVSWYQQTPGQGLQFLFEYFSETQRNKGNFPGRFSGRQFSNSRSEMNVSTLELGDSALYLCASSPLLRLGTGKDNEQFFGPGTRLTVL.

Ten or more counts support this clonotype. The rearrangement uses TRBV2 and TRBJ1-6, with 8 bases matching TRBD1. The CDR3 is 12 residues long. Germline trimming cut 6 bases from V and 10 bases from J; bases unmatched to any gene: 2. Germline V gene data show CDR1 as SNHLY and CDR2 as FYNNEI. The CDR3 DNA is TGTGCCAGCAGACAGGGGGACTCACCCCTCCACTTT. The encoded protein is CASRQGDSPLHF.

This clonotype was detected many times. The chain recombines TRBV24-1 with TRBJ2-3; 13 bases agree with TRBD2. The V segment lost 7 bases and the J segment 4 bases; nucleotides outside the gene matches: 13. CDR1 KGHDR and CDR2 SFDVKD come from the germline V gene. CDR3 length: 18 residues. The CDR3 spells CATRTGTSGISGADTQYF. The CDR3 DNA sequence: TGTGCCACCAGGACCGGGACTAGCGGGATTTCAGGGGCAGATACGCAGTATTTT.

The DNA of the CDR3 is TGCAGTGCTGAATCTAGCGGGGGGGGCTCCTACAATGAGCAGTTCTTC. Its translation: CSAESSGGGSYNEQFF. This chain connects TRBV20-1 to TRBJ2-1, with 12 bases lining up with TRBD2. Germline loops: CDR1 DFQATT, CDR2 SNEGSKA (reference sequence). This CDR3 has 16 amino acids. V dropped 5 bases and J dropped 0; count of bases not matched to a gene: 5.

This clonotype has ten or more counts. The V gene is TRBV30, the J gene TRBJ1-2; D uncertain. Germline V lookup: CDR1 GTSNPN, CDR2 SVGIG (reference sequence). This CDR3 is 13 amino acids long. The V gene lost 4 bases and the J gene lost 5 bases, with 14 bases spanning the gap. The CDR3, as DNA: TGTGCCTGGAACTGGCGGCGAGATTATGGCTACACCTTC. Amino acid sequence: CAWNWRRDYGYTF.

A few counts support this clonotype. The chain recombines TRBV6-6 with TRBJ2-1; perhaps TRBD2 as D (5 bases). Germline values: CDR1 MNHNY, CDR2 SVGAGI (reference sequence). V was shortened by 0 bases and J by 2 bases, with 8 bases between the two germline ends. The CDR3 consists of 15 residues. The CDR3 nucleotides are TGTGCCAGCAGTTACTCTAGCGCTCCCTACAATGAGCAGTTCTTC. This gives the protein CASSYSSAPYNEQFF.

Concerning this clonotype: A clone one base away is much larger, so this may be a read error. This rearrangement joins TRBV24-1 to TRBJ1-3; no clear D. Germline CDR1 and CDR2: KGHDR and SFDVKD. CDR3 size: 14 residues. With 9 bases removed from V and 7 bases from J, the gap between germline ends came to 18 bases. The CDR3 DNA reads as TGTGCCACCCAACGGACGGCTGATCGTAACACCATATATTTT. This sequence encodes CATQRTADRNTIYF.

Many counts were recorded for this clonotype. The chain couples TRBV5-1 to TRBJ2-1, with TRBD2 matching 9 bases. The junction had 8 bases not matched to a gene; V was cut back by 3 bases and J by 4 bases. Germline values: CDR1 SGHRS, CDR2 YFSETQ. The CDR3 length is 16 residues. The CDR3 nucleotides are TGCGCCAGCAGCTGGAAATCTAGCGGGACGTACAATGAGCAGTTCTTC. It translates to CASSWKSSGTYNEQFF.

In this sample, this clonotype turned up many times. The chain has TRBV7-8 and TRBJ1-5, with TRBD1 matching over 7 bases. The CDR3 runs 14 residues. V lost 4 bases to trimming and J lost 7 bases; unmatched junction nucleotides: 7. The V gene's germline CDR1 is SGHVS and CDR2 FQNEAQ. The CDR3 DNA follows: TGTGCCAGCAGCTCCGACAGGGTCGGACAGCCCCAGCATTTT. Residues: CASSSDRVGQPQHF.